This is a list of T cell receptor beta chains from one sample in a study of cytomegalovirus exposure and HLA in healthy donors. Clones were sequenced by immunoSEQ multiplex PCR, and TCRdb holds only the in-frame ones, with some missing. The table records 100,000 to 150,000 clones, 70% to 85% of them present only once. The sample taken for sequencing was PBMCs. The receptors originated from a woman aged 18-29 years in good health and CMV-seropositive. The CDR3 runs from the conserved cysteine through the conserved F or W. D genes are given only for firm matches. Size values are once, few and many counts, or a class for expanded clones, and some rows have none.

d_gene	v_gene	abundance	j_gene	CDR3aa	CDR3nt
NA	TRBV4-1	NA	TRBJ2-5	CASSQLYLQGPLETQYF	TGCGCCAGCAGCCAATTATATCTTCAGGGGCCGTTAGAGACCCAGTACTTC
NA	TRBV18	NA	TRBJ2-7	CASSPRDYEQYF	TGTGCCAGCTCACCGAGGGACTACGAGCAGTACTTC
NA	TRBV19	few	TRBJ1-1	CASSTWANTEAFF	TGTGCCAGTAGTACCTGGGCTAACACTGAAGCTTTCTTT
TRBD1	TRBV6-1	NA	TRBJ2-1	CASSERDRGYNEQFF	TGTGCCAGCAGTGAAAGGGACAGGGGGTACAATGAGCAGTTCTTC
TRBD1	TRBV6-1	NA	TRBJ2-5	CASSMTGVGETQYF	TGTGCCAGCAGTATGACAGGGGTTGGGGAGACCCAGTACTTC
NA	TRBV7-9	NA	TRBJ2-4	CASSSRDSLAKNIQYF	TGTGCCAGCAGCTCCCGGGACTCTCTAGCCAAAAACATTCAGTACTTC
NA	TRBV7-9	NA	TRBJ1-6	CASSLEGRGLYNSPLHF	TGTGCCAGCAGCTTAGAAGGGAGGGGCTTGTATAATTCACCCCTCCACTTT
NA	TRBV11-2	once	TRBJ2-7	CASSPTRLQEQYF	TGTGCCAGCAGCCCTACGCGACTGCAGGAGCAGTACTTC
NA	TRBV6-5	once	TRBJ2-7	CASSYGVGGDEQYF	TGTGCCAGCAGTTACGGAGTTGGGGGCGACGAGCAGTACTTC
TRBD2	TRBV7-3	once	TRBJ2-3	CASSLGLAGDTQYF	TGTGCCAGCAGCCTCGGACTAGCGGGGGATACGCAGTATTTT
NA	TRBV11-2	few	TRBJ1-2	CASSLGGGGDGYTF	TGTGCCAGCAGCTTAGGGGGGGGTGGAGATGGCTACACCTTC
NA	TRBV27	NA	TRBJ2-1	CASSFTGTNEQFF	TGTGCCAGCAGTTTTACAGGGACCAATGAGCAGTTCTTC
TRBD2	TRBV4-1	NA	TRBJ2-5	CASSQVTSGYQETQYF	TGCGCCAGCAGCCAGGTGACTAGCGGTTACCAAGAGACCCAGTACTTC
NA	TRBV4-2	NA	TRBJ2-2	CASSLQEIGGPGGELFF	TGTGCCAGCAGCCTTCAAGAGATCGGGGGGCCTGGGGGGGAGCTGTTTTTT
NA	TRBV27	few	TRBJ1-2	CASSFGRLQEGRYGYTF	TGTGCCAGCAGTTTCGGCCGATTACAGGAGGGCCGCTATGGCTACACCTTC
NA	TRBV28	NA	TRBJ2-6	CASSVSGANVLTF	TGTGCCAGCTCGGTCTCTGGGGCCAACGTCCTGACTTTC
TRBD1	TRBV5-1	once	TRBJ2-7	CASSLYGQGGSYEQYF	TGCGCCAGCAGCTTGTATGGACAGGGTGGATCCTACGAGCAGTACTTC
TRBD1	TRBV11-3	NA	TRBJ2-4	CASSSGTETKNIQYF	TGTGCCAGCAGCTCCGGGACAGAGACCAAAAACATTCAGTACTTC
NA	TRBV11-2	NA	TRBJ1-1	CASSHDRRNTEAFF	TGTGCCAGCAGCCACGACAGAAGGAACACTGAAGCTTTCTTT
TRBD1	TRBV5-1	NA	TRBJ1-6	CASSRDSWGYNSPLHF	TGCGCCAGCAGCCGGGACAGTTGGGGCTATAATTCACCCCTCCACTTT
TRBD1	TRBV10-3	once	TRBJ2-2	CAIRTGVGTGELFF	TGTGCCATCAGGACAGGGGTTGGAACCGGGGAGCTGTTTTTT
TRBD2	TRBV10-2	NA	TRBJ2-3	CASSAAGENTDTQYF	TGCGCCAGCAGTGCGGCGGGGGAAAACACAGATACGCAGTATTTT
TRBD1	TRBV25-1	NA	TRBJ2-7	CASGTGVLYEQYF	TGTGCCTCCGGGACAGGGGTCCTCTACGAGCAGTACTTC
NA	TRBV6-6	few	TRBJ2-7	CASSSLAFYEQYF	TGTGCCAGCAGCTCCCTAGCTTTCTACGAGCAGTACTTC
TRBD1	TRBV28	NA	TRBJ1-5	CASRGQGFNQPQHF	TGTGCCAGCAGGGGACAGGGCTTCAATCAGCCCCAGCATTTT
TRBD2	TRBV9	NA	TRBJ2-2	CASSVGGTGELFF	TGTGCCAGCAGCGTCGGGGGGACCGGGGAGCTGTTTTTT
NA	TRBV5-1	NA	TRBJ2-1	CASSSTPGKYNEQFF	TGCGCCAGCAGCTCAACTCCGGGAAAGTACAATGAGCAGTTCTTC
NA	TRBV5-5	NA	TRBJ2-7	CASSEGPQGGSYEQYF	TGTGCCAGCTCGGAGGGTCCCCAGGGGGGCTCCTACGAGCAGTACTTC
NA	TRBV7-8	NA	TRBJ2-5	CASSLGAQETQYF	TGTGCCAGCAGCTTAGGGGCCCAAGAGACCCAGTACTTC
TRBD2	TRBV27	NA	TRBJ2-1	CASSLAGGSYNEQFF	TGTGCCAGCAGTCTAGCGGGGGGCTCCTACAATGAGCAGTTCTTC
NA	TRBV9	few	TRBJ2-1	CASSPAGGDEQFF	TGTGCCAGCAGCCCCGCGGGCGGTGATGAGCAGTTCTTC
TRBD1	TRBV13	NA	TRBJ1-2	CASSPRTGGLGCTF	TGTGCCAGCAGCCCACGGACAGGAGGTTTGGGCTGCACCTTC
TRBD2	TRBV7-3	NA	TRBJ2-3	CASSSSSGGGTDTQYF	TGTGCCAGCAGCTCATCTAGCGGGGGGGGCACAGATACGCAGTATTTT
NA	TRBV9	once	TRBJ1-2	CASSVQGPGGGYTF	TGTGCCAGCAGCGTACAGGGCCCCGGGGGTGGCTACACCTTC
TRBD2	TRBV9	NA	TRBJ2-7	CASSVESGGAYEQYF	TGTGCCAGCAGCGTAGAGAGCGGGGGGGCCTACGAGCAGTACTTC
NA	TRBV7-9	NA	TRBJ2-7	CASNGPGRSDEQYF	TGTGCCAGCAACGGGCCGGGGAGGTCCGACGAGCAGTACTTC
TRBD1	TRBV7-9	NA	TRBJ2-3	CASSPRTGSEDTQYF	TGTGCCAGCAGCCCACGGACAGGGAGTGAAGATACGCAGTATTTT
NA	TRBV28	NA	TRBJ1-3	CASSLMGGSGNTIYF	TGTGCCAGCAGTTTAATGGGGGGCTCTGGAAACACCATATATTTT
NA	TRBV11-2	few	TRBJ2-3	CASQSGYTQYF	TGTGCCAGCCAGAGCGGTTATACGCAGTATTTT
NA	TRBV11-2	once	TRBJ1-5	CASSLGDSGYQPQHF	TGTGCCAGCAGCTTAGGTGACAGTGGATATCAGCCCCAGCATTTT
NA	TRBV15	NA	TRBJ2-1	CATWAPGSSYNEQFF	TGTGCCACCTGGGCGCCGGGGAGCTCCTACAATGAGCAGTTCTTC
NA	TRBV7-6	NA	TRBJ2-2	CASSLGVGTNTGELFF	TGTGCCAGCAGCTTAGGGGTCGGGACAAACACCGGGGAGCTGTTTTTT
TRBD2	TRBV9	NA	TRBJ2-3	CASSAYSSGGAGADTQYF	TGTGCCAGCAGCGCCTACTCGAGCGGGGGGGCCGGCGCAGATACGCAGTATTTT
NA	TRBV4-2	NA	TRBJ2-5	CASSQAPLLGRQETQYF	TGTGCCAGCAGCCAAGCGCCTTTACTGGGCCGACAAGAGACCCAGTACTTC
NA	TRBV2	NA	TRBJ2-3	CASNLGPPDTQYF	TGTGCCAGCAACTTGGGGCCCCCGGATACGCAGTATTTT
NA	TRBV5-1	NA	TRBJ1-5	CASSLSGGAYQPQHF	TGCGCCAGCAGCTTGTCGGGGGGCGCTTATCAGCCCCAGCATTTT
NA	TRBV4-3	NA	TRBJ2-5	CASSQEEGETQYF	TGCGCCAGCAGCCAAGAAGAGGGTGAGACCCAGTACTTC
NA	TRBV9	NA	TRBJ2-7	CASSVGFGSEQYF	TGTGCCAGCAGCGTAGGATTCGGTTCCGAGCAGTACTTC
TRBD1	TRBV4-1	NA	TRBJ2-3	CASTAGDRATDTQYF	TGCGCCAGCACCGCCGGAGACAGGGCCACAGATACGCAGTATTTT
TRBD2	TRBV6-5	NA	TRBJ2-3	CASSYSGGISYTQYF	TGTGCCAGCAGTTACAGCGGGGGGATATCTTATACGCAGTATTTT
NA	TRBV6-1	NA	TRBJ1-1	CASQGLMNTEAFF	TGTGCCAGTCAGGGACTGATGAACACTGAAGCTTTCTTT
TRBD2	TRBV6-5	NA	TRBJ2-2	CASSYGLAGDTGELFF	TGTGCCAGCAGTTATGGACTAGCGGGAGACACCGGGGAGCTGTTTTTT
NA	TRBV9	NA	TRBJ1-1	CASSVVGSSDTEAFF	TGTGCCAGCAGCGTAGTAGGGAGTTCGGACACTGAAGCTTTCTTT